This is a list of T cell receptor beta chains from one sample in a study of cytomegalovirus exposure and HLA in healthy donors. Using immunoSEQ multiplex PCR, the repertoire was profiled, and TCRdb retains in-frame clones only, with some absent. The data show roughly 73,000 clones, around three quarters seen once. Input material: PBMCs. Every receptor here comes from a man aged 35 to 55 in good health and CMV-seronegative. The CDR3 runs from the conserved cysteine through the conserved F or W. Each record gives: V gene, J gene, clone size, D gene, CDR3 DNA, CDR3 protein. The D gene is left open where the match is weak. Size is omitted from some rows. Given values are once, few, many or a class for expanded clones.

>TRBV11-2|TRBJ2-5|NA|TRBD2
TGTGCCAGCAGCTCCCCTAGCGGGCCTGAGACCCAGTACTTC
CASSSPSGPETQYF
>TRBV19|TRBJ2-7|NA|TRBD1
TGTGCCAGTAGTATGGGTCCGGGGACAGGGTCCTACGAGCAGTACTTC
CASSMGPGTGSYEQYF
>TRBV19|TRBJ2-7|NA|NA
TGTGCCAGTAGTGGGCCAGGCGAGCAGTACTTC
CASSGPGEQYF
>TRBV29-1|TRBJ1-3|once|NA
TGCAGCGTTGCACTGGGAAACACCATATATTTT
CSVALGNTIYF
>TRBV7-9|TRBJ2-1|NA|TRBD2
TGTGCCAGCAGTCCGGGGGGAGGGCAGTTCTTC
CASSPGGGQFF
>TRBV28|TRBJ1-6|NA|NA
TGTGCCAGCAGCCCGGGGTTCGTCTCACCCCTCCACTTT
CASSPGFVSPLHF
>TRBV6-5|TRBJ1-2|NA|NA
TGTGCCAGCAGTTACTCGGCAGGGTTTAACTATGGCTACACCTTC
CASSYSAGFNYGYTF
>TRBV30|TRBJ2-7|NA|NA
TGTGCCTTTTCCCTTTTTGCGGGTGAGCAGTACTTC
CAFSLFAGEQYF
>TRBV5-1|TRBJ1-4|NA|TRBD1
TGCGCCAGCAGCTTGGTCAGGGGGCGTGAAAAACTGTTTTTT
CASSLVRGREKLFF
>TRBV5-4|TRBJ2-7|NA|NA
TGTGCCAGCAGCTTGGGCGTTAGCAGCTCAGACGAGCAGTACTTC
CASSLGVSSSDEQYF
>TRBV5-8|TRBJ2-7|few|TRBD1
TGTGCCAGCAGCTTTGAGACAGGGATTAGCTCCTACGAGCAGTACTTC
CASSFETGISSYEQYF